This TCR beta chain comes out of a study of regulatory T cells in long-lasting Graves disease. This clonotype has just a few counts. Its cognate antigen is unknown. Study observations and caveats: Persistent disease preferred TRBV28, TRBJ1-2 and TRBJ2-5; new disease, TRBV20-1 and TRBJ2-1. Persistent Graves' cases showed lower TCR diversity than newly diagnosed cases.

This CDR3 is built from 14 residues. Trimming took 0 bases from V and 8 from J, leaving 12 bases between them. Germline CDR1 SGHRS, CDR2 YFSETQ. Arm-PCR of CDR3 regions with iRepertoire HTBI primers generated TCR beta libraries. TCRdb re-derived calls from the multiplex PCR reads in MiXCR, one entry per CDR3 protein. The sample shows more than 300,000 distinct CDR3 sequences, roughly 25% of them seen only once. The time point is: persistent/refractory GD, antithyroid drugs over 5 years with positive TRAb. The TCR library was prepared using RNA isolated from PBMCs. An endocrinology department located in Xi'an, China, was where the patients came from.

The chain links TRBV5-1 to TRBJ2-4; weak D call: TRBD1 (6 bases). The starting material was peripheral blood mononuclear cells (PBMCs), obtained when the disease was refractory, from a patient treated with antithyroid drugs. The sequence came from a woman aged 40 to 50 with Graves disease. Here the CDR3 DNA reads TGCGCCAGCAGCTTGGGGGGGCTATATGACATTCAGTACTTC. Amino acid sequence: CASSLGGLYDIQYF.